These 18 T cell receptor beta chains came from one sample sequenced in a study of PD-L1 blockade in urothelial cancer. Produced via immunoSEQ multiplex PCR; TCRdb's table is partial and in-frame only. The sample gives about 56,000 clones, around 86% of which show up once; around 16% is in the top ten. The time point denotes: pretreatment peripheral blood. The starting material was PBMCs, obtained around atezolizumab (anti-PD-L1) treatment. The source of these receptors is a man between 70 and 80 years old with urothelial cancer.

The chain joins TRBV27 to TRBJ2-4; weak D call: TRBD2 (6 bases). The V gene's germline CDR1 is MNHEY and CDR2 SMNVEV (reference sequence). V lost 2 bases and J lost 3, with 8 bases in between. This CDR3 spans 14 amino acids. The CDR3 sequence: CASSLGGVKNIQYF. Here the CDR3 DNA reads TGTGCCAGCAGTTTAGGAGGGGTCAAAAACATTCAGTACTTC.

The rearrangement uses TRBV30 and TRBJ2-3; no definite D call. From germline, CDR1 is GTSNPN and CDR2 SVGIG (reference sequence). The CDR3 is made up of 14 amino acids. Trimming removed 0 bases at V and 14 bases at J, with 21 bases between. The CDR3 loop reads CAWSVGVQHRYAYF. CDR3 DNA sequence: TGTGCCTGGAGTGTCGGTGTGCAGCACAGATACGCGTATTTT.

DNA of the CDR3: TGCGCCAGCGGGGTCGCAGCGGGGACCTACGAGCAGTACTTC. This sequence encodes CASGVAAGTYEQYF. V usage is TRBV5-1 and J usage is TRBJ2-7, with 7 bases identical to TRBD2. Losses at the gene ends were 7 bases for V and 2 bases for J; bases not matched to a gene: 9. The CDR3 runs 14 residues. Germline V CDR1 and CDR2: SGHRS, YFSETQ.

This chain links TRBV27 with TRBJ1-1, with D maybe TRBD1 (6 bases). CDR1 is MNHEY, CDR2 SMNVEV, per germline (reference sequence). Trimming took off 7 bases at V and 4 bases at J, with 28 bases between the two ends. CDR3 length equals 18 residues. The CDR3 is CASKAGAYYGNVGTEAFF. For the CDR3, the DNA is TGTGCCAGCAAGGCAGGGGCGTACTACGGAAACGTAGGCACTGAAGCTTTCTTT.

This sequence joins TRBV5-5 and TRBJ1-1; 7 positions match TRBD1. J gave up 2 bases and V 3 bases, and 7 bases lay outside the gene matches. The germline V gene encodes CDR1 SGHKS and CDR2 YYEKEE (reference sequence). This CDR3 contains 15 residues. CDR3 sequence: CASSSDRTGNTEAFF. The CDR3 bases are TGTGCCAGCAGCTCCGACCGGACAGGCAACACTGAAGCTTTCTTT. The whole variable domain, filled in from reference TRBV5-5 and TRBJ1-1, reads DAGVTQSPTHLIKTRGQQVTLRCSPISGHKSVSWYQQVLGQGPQFIFQYYEKEERGRGNFPDRFSARQFPNYSSELNVNALLLGDSALYLCASSSDRTGNTEAFFGQGTRLTVV.

V and J are TRBV5-1 and TRBJ2-2; maybe TRBD2 (6 bases). V lost 4 bases and J 8 bases, leaving 18 bases between the germline ends. Looked up from germline, CDR1 is SGHRS and CDR2 is YFSETQ. The CDR3 contains 15 residues. In nucleotides, the CDR3 is TGCGCCAGCAGCCCCGGGAGTCAAAAGGGGGGGGAGCTGTTTTTT. Translating it yields CASSPGSQKGGELFF. Using reference TRBV5-1 and TRBJ2-2 for the parts outside the CDR3, the full variable domain is KAGVTQTPRYLIKTRGQQVTLSCSPISGHRSVSWYQQTPGQGLQFLFEYFSETQRNKGNFPGRFSGRQFSNSRSEMNVSTLELGDSALYLCASSPGSQKGGELFFGEGSRLTVL.

DNA of the CDR3: TGTGCCAGCAGTGGAGGCAGGCCCTACGAGCAGTACTTC. Protein sequence: CASSGGRPYEQYF. The rearrangement joins TRBV27 to TRBJ2-7, with D perhaps matching TRBD2 (5 bases). Germline loops: CDR1 MNHEY, CDR2 SMNVEV (reference sequence). The CDR3 consists of 13 residues. V lost 5 bases, J lost 2 bases, and 10 bases lay in between.

The chain couples TRBV6-1 to TRBJ2-1; TRBD2 aligns across 9 bases. The V and J ends lost 1 base and 10 bases, in that order; junction bases with no gene match: 5. The V gene's germline CDR1 is MNHNS and CDR2 SASEGT. CDR3 length: 14 residues. CDR3 coding DNA: TGTGCCAGCAGTGAAGAAGGGACTAGCTTAGAGCAGTTCTTC. Its protein is CASSEEGTSLEQFF.

V and J are TRBV5-1 and TRBJ2-1, with 7 bases matching TRBD1. V gave up 4 bases and J gave up 7 bases; unmatched junction bases: 2. The CDR3 loop spans 12 amino acids. CDR1 and CDR2 (germline): SGHRS, YFSETQ. The CDR3 spells CASSRQGNEQFF. CDR3 in DNA: TGCGCCAGCAGCCGACAGGGTAATGAGCAGTTCTTC.

V gene TRBV30 combines with J gene TRBJ2-6, with TRBD2 as a possible D gene (7 bases). Looked up from germline, CDR1 is GTSNPN and CDR2 is SVGIG (reference sequence). This CDR3 spans 19 amino acids. V was cut by 4 bases and J by 0 bases, with 22 bases left in between. Written as DNA, the CDR3 is TGTGCCTGGACTAGGGGGAGGGTTAGCGCCTCCTCTGGGGCCAACGTCCTGACTTTC. It translates to CAWTRGRVSASSGANVLTF.

The CDR3 coding sequence is TGCGCCAGCAGTACCCGGACAGCTAGCACAGATACGCAGTATTTT. As protein: CASSTRTASTDTQYF. The chain carries TRBV23-1 and TRBJ2-3; tentatively, D is TRBD1 (6 bases). TRBV23-1 is an open reading frame whose function is uncertain. V was trimmed by 5 bases and J by 0 bases, leaving 12 bases between them. The CDR3 totals 15 residues.

The chain is built from TRBV10-2 and TRBJ2-1; D not resolved. This CDR3 is built from 12 residues. V dropped 6 bases and J dropped 9 bases, with 12 bases sitting between them. CDR1 is WSHSY, CDR2 SAAADI, per germline. The CDR3 region is CASRKLVGEQFF. The CDR3 bases are TGCGCCAGCAGGAAGCTAGTGGGTGAGCAGTTCTTC.

The genes are TRBV5-4 and TRBJ2-3; the match to TRBD2 covers 8 bases. The germline V gene encodes CDR1 SGHNT and CDR2 YYREEE (reference sequence). Germline trimming cut 7 bases from V and 14 bases from J; bases unmatched to any gene: 15. The CDR3 sequence is 13 residues long. The CDR3, as DNA: TGTGCCAGCTCTTCCGGGGGGGCCAGATACGCGTATTTT. As protein: CASSSGGARYAYF.

J is TRBJ1-3 and V is TRBV27; 7 bases align to TRBD1. V lost 5 bases, J lost 0 bases, and 10 bases stayed unmatched. The CDR3 is 17 residues long. Germline CDR1 and CDR2: MNHEY and SMNVEV (reference sequence). CDR3: CASSPADRTLSGNTIYF. CDR3 in DNA: TGTGCCAGCAGTCCCGCGGACAGGACCCTCTCTGGAAACACCATATATTTT.

This sequence joins TRBV4-1 and TRBJ2-7; no clear D. The CDR3 sequence is 13 residues long. The germline gives CDR1 MGHRA, CDR2 YSYEKL. V dropped 1 base and J dropped 3 bases, with 7 bases sitting between them. CDR3 sequence (DNA): TGCGCCAGCAGCCAAGTAATCGGCTACGAGCAGTACTTC. It is translated as CASSQVIGYEQYF.

The chain is built from TRBV6-1 and TRBJ1-5; weak D call: TRBD1 (6 bases). Germline CDR1 reads MNHNS; CDR2 reads SASEGT. CDR3 length equals 14 residues. V lost 5 bases and J lost 0, with 8 bases in between. CDR3 bases: TGTGCCAGCAGTCCAGGGGATAGCAATCAGCCCCAGCATTTT. Its protein product is CASSPGDSNQPQHF.

The CDR3 sequence is CASRLPGLAFNEQFF. The DNA for the CDR3 is TGTGCCAGCAGACTCCCGGGACTAGCCTTCAATGAGCAGTTCTTC. The chain links TRBV6-1 to TRBJ2-1; 9 bases line up with TRBD2. Germline V gene lookup returns CDR1 MNHNS and CDR2 SASEGT. The CDR3 covers 15 residues. With V trimmed by 6 bases and J by 6 bases, 9 bases remained unmatched.

This clone has only one observation. V is TRBV27 and J is TRBJ2-2; 8 nucleotides match TRBD2. The CDR3 contains 14 residues. Per the germline V gene, CDR1 is MNHEY and CDR2 is SMNVEV (reference sequence). J gave up 0 bases and V 8 bases, and 2 bases lay outside the gene matches. CDR3: CASLAGSNTGELFF. In DNA, the CDR3 is TGTGCCAGCCTAGCGGGCTCGAACACCGGGGAGCTGTTTTTT.